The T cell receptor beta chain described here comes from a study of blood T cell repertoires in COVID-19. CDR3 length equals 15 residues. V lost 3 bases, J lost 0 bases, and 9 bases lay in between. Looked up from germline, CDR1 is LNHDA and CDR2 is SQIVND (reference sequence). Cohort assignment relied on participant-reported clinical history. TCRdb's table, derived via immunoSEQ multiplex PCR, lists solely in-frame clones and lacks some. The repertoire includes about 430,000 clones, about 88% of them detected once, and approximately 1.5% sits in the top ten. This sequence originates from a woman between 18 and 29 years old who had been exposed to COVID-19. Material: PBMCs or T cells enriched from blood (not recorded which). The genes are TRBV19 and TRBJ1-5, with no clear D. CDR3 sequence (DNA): TGTGCCAGTAGTATTTCCGCTAATAGCAATCAGCCCCAGCATTTT. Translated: CASSISANSNQPQHF.